What follows are 10 T cell receptor beta chains derived from one specimen sequenced in a study of human T cells and chemical hapten exposure. The sample's time point: patch test 3, about 24 weeks after DPC sensitization. Treatment defined: therapeutic diphenylcyclopropenone sensitization with weekly scalp DPC. In TCRdb, the RACE reads were re-called with MiXCR into one record per CDR3 protein. Altogether 100,000 or so distinct CDR3 sequences are present, less than 45% being singletons, with the ten largest covering about 2.9%. The sequencing used whole blood, collected in connection with sensitization to the hapten diphenylcyclopropenone (DPC). These receptors were taken from a man aged 40-55 years with alopecia areata. Some clones in this sample may be carry-over from other donors' samples.

This clonotype was recorded a few times. Written as DNA, the CDR3 is TGCGCCAGCAGCGGGGGACTAGCGGGACTCACAGATACGCAGTATTTT. Translating gives CASSGGLAGLTDTQYF. This chain joins TRBV5-1 and TRBJ2-3, with 13 bases fitting TRBD2. The germline CDR1 and CDR2 sequences are SGHRS and YFSETQ. J lost 2 bases, V lost 4 bases, and 4 bases had no gene match. The CDR3 sequence is 16 residues long.

The chain is built from TRBV12-3 or TRBV12-4 and TRBJ2-6, with 8 bases aligning to TRBD2. The junction had 9 bases not matched to a gene; V was cut back by 5 bases and J by 3 bases. The CDR3 contains 17 residues. The CDR3 loop is CASSPARGEGGANVLTF. The DNA of the CDR3 is TGTGCCAGCAGTCCGGCGCGGGGGGAAGGTGGGGCCAACGTCCTGACTTTC.

A single count supports this clonotype. This rearrangement joins TRBV6-5 to TRBJ2-5; D remains unclear. CDR1 MNHEY and CDR2 SVGAGI come from the germline V gene. V was pared by 0 bases and J by 1 base, with 6 bases between. The CDR3 is 14 amino acids. CDR3: CASSYSILQETQYF. The CDR3 DNA sequence: TGTGCCAGCAGTTACTCGATCCTCCAAGAGACCCAGTACTTC.

This clonotype has only a few counts. V is TRBV18 and J is TRBJ2-5; D not certain. Trimming removed 1 base from V and 3 bases from J, with 6 bases in between. The CDR3 sequence is 13 residues long. Per the germline V gene, CDR1 is KGHSH and CDR2 is LQKENI. CDR3 sequence: CASSPRTKETQYF. The DNA of the CDR3 is TGTGCCAGCTCACCACGAACCAAAGAGACCCAGTACTTC.

This clonotype appeared a few times. J is TRBJ1-1 and V is TRBV5-1; a weak D match, TRBD1 (6 bases). The CDR3 loop spans 16 amino acids. The germline V and J ends were trimmed by 3 bases and 1 base, with 16 bases remaining between them. In germline, CDR1 is SGHRS, CDR2 YFSETQ. CDR3 residues: CASSSRPGHENTEAFF. DNA for the CDR3: TGCGCCAGCAGCTCACGACCGGGACACGAGAACACTGAAGCTTTCTTT.

CDR3 region: CASSAGTANTGELFF. CDR3 bases: TGTGCCAGCAGCGCCGGGACAGCGAACACCGGGGAGCTGTTTTTT. The V and J genes are TRBV7-8 and TRBJ2-2, with 7 bases lining up with TRBD1. Per germline, CDR1 SGHVS and CDR2 FQNEAQ. The V segment lost 5 bases and the J segment 0 bases; nucleotides outside the gene matches: 3. The CDR3 has 15 amino acids.

This clonotype was seen a handful of times. This chain joins TRBV5-1 and TRBJ1-6; no firm D call. Germline V gene lookup returns CDR1 SGHRS and CDR2 YFSETQ. This CDR3 comprises 15 residues. Trimming removed 4 bases from V and 2 bases from J, with 10 bases in between. CDR3 bases: TGCGCCAGCAGCGAAAGGGATACCTATAATTCACCCCTCCACTTT. Its translation: CASSERDTYNSPLHF.

This clonotype was detected ten times or more. CDR3 residues: CASSQDWRLAVFYNEQFF. As DNA, the CDR3 is TGCGCCAGCAGCCAAGATTGGAGACTAGCAGTTTTCTACAATGAGCAGTTCTTC. This chain links TRBV4-1 with TRBJ2-1, with TRBD2 identical over 7 bases. The CDR3 has 18 residues. J lost 3 bases, V lost 0 bases, and 11 bases had no gene match. Germline CDR1 MGHRA, CDR2 YSYEKL.

This clonotype was picked up a small number of times. The chain couples TRBV24-1 to TRBJ2-5; 9 bases agree with TRBD2. The CDR3 covers 16 residues. Germline V gene data show CDR1 as KGHDR and CDR2 as SFDVKD. J gave up 3 bases and V 4 bases, and 8 bases lay outside the gene matches. Here the CDR3 DNA reads TGTGCCACCAGTGACCATAGACTAGCGGATAAAGAGACCCAGTACTTC. Translated: CATSDHRLADKETQYF.

This clonotype has a handful of counts. The chain has TRBV29-1 and TRBJ1-1; D gene uncertain. Germline V gives CDR1 SQVTM, CDR2 ANQGSEA. The V and J ends lost 4 bases and 0 bases respectively, with 6 bases between them. This CDR3 has 12 amino acids. CDR3 sequence reads: CSVGHMNTEAFF. CDR3 sequence (DNA): TGCAGCGTTGGACATATGAACACTGAAGCTTTCTTT.